Listed here are 27 T cell receptor beta chains from one sample, sequenced in a study of T-cell reconstitution after alpha-beta-depleted transplantation in children. The library targeted TCRbeta and was prepared with unique molecular identifiers. Via MiXCR, TCRdb re-called the PCR reads, giving one row per CDR3 protein. The top ten hold more than 5.5% of the sample, which has over 400,000 distinct CDR3 sequences, under 15% seen once. Here the sequenced sample was PBMCs from the stem cell graft donor, taken from the stem cell graft. These TCRs come from a human donor who donated a stem cell graft to a child with combined immunodeficiency.

The chain recombines TRBV7-2 with TRBJ2-5; tentatively, D is TRBD1 (5 bases). The V end lost 5 bases, the J end lost 1 base, and 14 bases lay between the germline ends. In germline, CDR1 is SGHTA, CDR2 FQGNSA. The CDR3 sequence is 15 residues long. This CDR3 is CASSQVIGAQETQYF. DNA for the CDR3: TGTGCCAGCAGCCAAGTTATAGGGGCCCAAGAGACCCAGTACTTC.

This clonotype was seen only a few times. The J gene is TRBJ1-5, the V gene TRBV4-3; D is uncertain. This CDR3 has 14 residues. The V and J ends lost 2 bases and 2 bases respectively, with 7 bases between them. Per germline, CDR1 LGHNA and CDR2 YSLEER. CDR3 bases: TGCGCCAGCAGCCAATCGTTTGGCAATCAGCCCCAGCATTTT. Its translation is CASSQSFGNQPQHF.

The chain combines TRBV10-3 with TRBJ2-1; 10 bases match TRBD2. V lost 2 bases, J lost 6 bases, and 7 bases stayed unmatched. The CDR3 sequence is 16 residues long. Germline CDR1 reads ENHRY; CDR2 reads SYGVKD. CDR3 amino acids: CAISEGQRGGLNEQFF. The DNA for the CDR3 is TGTGCCATCAGTGAGGGTCAGCGGGGGGGCCTCAATGAGCAGTTCTTC.

At least ten counts were recorded for this clonotype. The chain links TRBV10-3 to TRBJ2-3; D not resolved. Between the trimmed V and J ends, which lost 8 bases and 6 bases, there was a span of 9 bases. CDR3 size: 11 residues. Germline CDR1 reads ENHRY; CDR2 reads SYGVKD. The CDR3 sequence: CAIYEGDTQYF. The CDR3 DNA reads TGTGCCATCTATGAAGGTGATACGCAGTATTTT.

The gene calls are TRBV19 and TRBJ2-1; no reliable D call. This CDR3 contains 15 residues. The germline CDR1 and CDR2 sequences are LNHDA and SQIVND (reference sequence). The ends were cut back, 6 bases at V and 4 bases at J, with 16 bases in the middle. CDR3 nucleotides: TGTGCCAGTAGCAGCGACGGGCCTTCATACAATGAGCAGTTCTTC. Translated, it gives CASSSDGPSYNEQFF. The full variable domain, its missing parts supplied by reference TRBV19 and TRBJ2-1, is DGGITQSPKYLFRKEGQNVTLSCEQNLNHDAMYWYRQDPGQGLRLIYYSQIVNDFQKGDIAEGYSVSREKKESFPLTVTSAQKNPTAFYLCASSSDGPSYNEQFFGPGTRLTVL.

This clonotype was found many times. The CDR3 here is CASSGGLTIYNEQFF. DNA for the CDR3: TGCGCCAGCAGTGGAGGGCTGACGATCTACAATGAGCAGTTCTTC. The chain joins TRBV10-2 to TRBJ2-1; possibly TRBD2 for D (5 bases). This CDR3 has 15 amino acids. Trimming removed 4 bases at V and 3 bases at J, with 13 bases between. In germline, CDR1 is WSHSY, CDR2 SAAADI.

The J gene is TRBJ2-7, the V gene TRBV12-3 or TRBV12-4; TRBD2 matches 11 bases. The CDR3 consists of 16 residues. Trimming removed 6 bases from V and 3 bases from J; junction bases left unmatched: 10. CDR3 in DNA: TGTGCCAGCAGCCCAATTGGGACTAGCGGTCGCTACGAGCAGTACTTC. Residues: CASSPIGTSGRYEQYF.

This clonotype was detected many times. CDR3: CASTPSGRRDTGELFF. Here the CDR3 DNA reads TGTGCCAGCACCCCTAGCGGGAGACGGGACACCGGGGAGCTGTTTTTT. The gene calls are TRBV6-5 and TRBJ2-2, with TRBD2 matching 10 bases. V trimming: 7 bases; J trimming: 3 bases; junction bases outside the gene matches: 8. The CDR3 is made up of 16 amino acids. Looked up from germline, CDR1 is MNHEY and CDR2 is SVGAGI.

Many counts were recorded for this clonotype. This chain joins TRBV6-2 or TRBV6-3 and TRBJ2-7, with 9 bases lining up with TRBD2. The CDR3 extends over 16 amino acids. V shed 8 bases and J 0 bases; nucleotides not matched to a gene: 11. Germline V gives CDR1 MNHEY, CDR2 SVGEGT. For the CDR3, the DNA is TGTGCCAGCGGACGCGAGGGAGCGGGAGGCTCCTACGAGCAGTACTTC. Protein product: CASGREGAGGSYEQYF.

In this sample, this clonotype turned up a few times. This chain connects TRBV11-2 to TRBJ2-1, with D perhaps matching TRBD2 (5 bases). The germline CDR1 and CDR2 sequences are SGHAT and FQNNGV. This CDR3 has 15 amino acids. The V end lost 3 bases, the J end lost 4 bases, and 13 bases lay between the germline ends. The CDR3 reads CASSFRRGIYNEQFF. The CDR3 region has the DNA TGTGCCAGCAGCTTTAGACGGGGTATTTACAATGAGCAGTTCTTC.

The genes are TRBV5-1 and TRBJ1-2; the match to TRBD1 covers 8 bases. The germline gives CDR1 SGHRS, CDR2 YFSETQ. V shed 2 bases and J 4 bases; nucleotides not matched to a gene: 7. There are 15 residues in the CDR3. The CDR3 sequence: CASSFSGGRSYGYTF. CDR3 in DNA: TGCGCCAGCAGCTTTTCAGGGGGCCGTAGCTATGGCTACACCTTC. The full variable domain, completed using reference TRBV5-1 and TRBJ1-2, is KAGVTQTPRYLIKTRGQQVTLSCSPISGHRSVSWYQQTPGQGLQFLFEYFSETQRNKGNFPGRFSGRQFSNSRSEMNVSTLELGDSALYLCASSFSGGRSYGYTFGSGTRLTVV.

This clonotype has only a few counts. This chain links TRBV12-3 or TRBV12-4 with TRBJ1-1, with D hard to call. The CDR3 covers 14 residues. Trimming shortened V by 3 bases and J by 2 bases, and 10 bases separated the two germline ends. CDR3 coding DNA: TGTGCCAGCAGTTTTACTCAGCCAAACACTGAAGCTTTCTTT. It codes for CASSFTQPNTEAFF.

This clonotype was recorded at least ten times. The V gene is TRBV5-1, the J gene TRBJ1-1; no reliable D call. This CDR3 contains 15 residues. Trimming left V 0 bases short and J 4 bases short, with 13 bases between. Germline CDR1 is SGHRS and CDR2 is YFSETQ. CDR3 residues: CASSLAQASGTEAFF. Written as DNA, the CDR3 is TGCGCCAGCAGCTTGGCCCAGGCAAGCGGCACTGAAGCTTTCTTT.

The rearrangement joins TRBV6-1 to TRBJ1-4; TRBD1 aligns across 9 bases. Germline lookup yields CDR1 MNHNS and CDR2 SASEGT. The CDR3 length is 16 residues. V dropped 6 bases and J dropped 8; count of bases not matched to a gene: 13. The chain's CDR3 is CASSNVMGQGEEKLFF. CDR3 DNA: TGTGCCAGCAGCAATGTCATGGGACAGGGAGAGGAAAAACTGTTTTTT.

This clonotype was counted many times. V usage is TRBV5-1 and J usage is TRBJ2-1; D is unclear. The CDR3 is made up of 15 amino acids. Germline V lookup: CDR1 SGHRS, CDR2 YFSETQ. V dropped 4 bases and J dropped 4 bases, with 15 bases sitting between them. CDR3: CASSPEAEIYNEQFF. The CDR3 nucleotides read TGCGCCAGCAGCCCTGAGGCGGAAATATACAATGAGCAGTTCTTC. The whole variable domain, filled in from reference TRBV5-1 and TRBJ2-1, reads KAGVTQTPRYLIKTRGQQVTLSCSPISGHRSVSWYQQTPGQGLQFLFEYFSETQRNKGNFPGRFSGRQFSNSRSEMNVSTLELGDSALYLCASSPEAEIYNEQFFGPGTRLTVL.

This clonotype was detected many times. V is TRBV19 and J is TRBJ2-3; 7 nucleotides line up with TRBD1. This CDR3 contains 14 residues. The germline V gene has CDR1 LNHDA and CDR2 SQIVND (reference sequence). J lost 3 bases, V lost 9 bases, and 9 bases had no gene match. The CDR3, as DNA: TGTGCCAGCCGAAAGGGGGCTATTACAGATACGCAGTATTTT. Translation: CASRKGAITDTQYF.

This clonotype has a handful of counts. Here the CDR3 DNA reads TGTGCCAGCAGTTCCGGACTAGCGAAACGGACTAGCACAGATACGCAGTATTTT. It specifies CASSSGLAKRTSTDTQYF. The chain combines TRBV12-3 or TRBV12-4 with TRBJ2-3, with TRBD2 identical over 9 bases. The V and J ends lost 4 bases and 0 bases, in that order; junction bases with no gene match: 11. There are 18 residues in the CDR3.

This clonotype was detected ten times or more. The chain is built from TRBV4-3 and TRBJ2-3; TRBD2 is a possible D gene (6 bases). V dropped 0 bases and J dropped 13 bases, with 20 bases sitting between them. Per the germline V gene, CDR1 is LGHNA and CDR2 is YSLEER. CDR3 length: 15 residues. The CDR3 sequence is CASSQDGLVGTEEYF. CDR3 nucleotide sequence: TGCGCCAGCAGCCAAGATGGTTTAGTTGGGACTGAGGAGTATTTT.

This clonotype was seen more than once but under ten times. The chain couples TRBV7-8 to TRBJ2-7; TRBD2 agrees at 9 bases. The CDR3 is made up of 15 amino acids. Germline trimming cut 1 base from V and 2 bases from J; bases unmatched to any gene: 3. From germline, CDR1 is SGHVS and CDR2 FQNEAQ. The CDR3 DNA reads as TGTGCCAGCAGCTTAGAGGGACTAGCCACCTACGAGCAGTACTTC. It specifies CASSLEGLATYEQYF.

There are many counts of this clonotype. The CDR3 region has the DNA TGTGCCAGCTCACTAAACCCGGGACTGGACTATGGCTACACCTTC. This sequence encodes CASSLNPGLDYGYTF. The chain links TRBV18 to TRBJ1-2, with a possible D match to TRBD1 (5 bases). V gave up 4 bases and J gave up 3 bases, with 15 bases separating them. Germline V gene data show CDR1 as KGHSH and CDR2 as LQKENI. This CDR3 spans 15 amino acids.

This clonotype was found many times. The chain recombines TRBV7-9 with TRBJ2-7; D assignment may be TRBD1 or TRBD2 (5 bases each). Germline CDR1 is SEHNR and CDR2 is FQNEAQ (reference sequence). V lost 2 bases, J lost 6 bases, and 8 bases lay in between. This CDR3 is built from 12 residues. The CDR3 sequence is CASSLRGVEQYF. In nucleotides, the CDR3 is TGTGCCAGCAGCTTAAGAGGGGTCGAGCAGTACTTC.

This clonotype was seen at least ten times. This chain links TRBV7-2 with TRBJ2-5; tentative D call: TRBD2 (5 bases). The V gene's germline CDR1 is SGHTA and CDR2 FQGNSA. The V gene lost 1 base and the J gene lost 0 bases, with 9 bases spanning the gap. The CDR3 has 15 residues. CDR3 DNA sequence: TGTGCCAGCAGCTTAGGGTTACTAGACCAAGAGACCCAGTACTTC. As protein: CASSLGLLDQETQYF.

This clonotype was seen ten or more times. The chain is built from TRBV24-1 and TRBJ2-2; D remains ambiguous. This CDR3 is 12 amino acids long. Trimming pared 0 bases from V and 6 bases from J, leaving 1 base between. CDR1 and CDR2 (germline): KGHDR, SFDVKD. CDR3 sequence (DNA): TGTGCCACCAGTGATTTGGCCGGGGAGCTGTTTTTT. Protein: CATSDLAGELFF.

This clonotype was picked up a small number of times. CDR3 sequence reads: CATSDSGLAHQETQYF. In DNA, the CDR3 is TGTGCCACCAGTGATTCAGGACTAGCCCACCAAGAGACCCAGTACTTC. The chain recombines TRBV24-1 with TRBJ2-5; 8 bases agree with TRBD2. The CDR3 covers 16 residues. Germline-derived CDR1 and CDR2 are KGHDR and SFDVKD. Unmatched junction bases numbered 4, after V lost 2 bases and J lost 0 bases.

There are a few counts of this clonotype. The chain links TRBV9 to TRBJ2-1, with 8 bases that match TRBD2. From germline, CDR1 is SGDLS and CDR2 YYNGEE. With V trimmed by 0 bases and J by 4 bases, 3 bases remained unmatched. There are 15 residues in the CDR3. The CDR3, as DNA: TGTGCCAGCAGCGTAGGACTAGCGACTTACAATGAGCAGTTCTTC. Protein sequence: CASSVGLATYNEQFF.

The J gene is TRBJ2-7, the V gene TRBV7-2, with TRBD2 as a possible D gene (5 bases). Germline loops: CDR1 SGHTA, CDR2 FQGNSA. The CDR3 extends over 15 amino acids. V lost 1 base, J lost 6 bases, and 16 bases lay in between. CDR3 DNA: TGTGCCAGCAGCTTAGTCTCCGGGCAGGAGGTCGAGCAGTACTTC. Translated: CASSLVSGQEVEQYF. Combining the CDR3 with reference TRBV7-2 and TRBJ2-7 gives the whole variable domain GAGVSQSPSNKVTEKGKDVELRCDPISGHTALYWYRQSLGQGLEFLIYFQGNSAPDKSGLPSDRFSAERTGGSVSTLTIQRTQQEDSAVYLCASSLVSGQEVEQYFGPGTRLTVT.

The V and J genes are TRBV20-1 and TRBJ2-7, with TRBD1 matching over 8 bases. The CDR3 has 13 amino acids. The trim removed 5 bases at V and 1 base at J, leaving 4 bases unmatched. CDR1 is DFQATT, CDR2 SNEGSKA, per germline (reference sequence). The CDR3: CSAGRTGSYEQYF. The CDR3 bases are TGCAGTGCTGGGAGGACAGGGTCCTACGAGCAGTACTTC.